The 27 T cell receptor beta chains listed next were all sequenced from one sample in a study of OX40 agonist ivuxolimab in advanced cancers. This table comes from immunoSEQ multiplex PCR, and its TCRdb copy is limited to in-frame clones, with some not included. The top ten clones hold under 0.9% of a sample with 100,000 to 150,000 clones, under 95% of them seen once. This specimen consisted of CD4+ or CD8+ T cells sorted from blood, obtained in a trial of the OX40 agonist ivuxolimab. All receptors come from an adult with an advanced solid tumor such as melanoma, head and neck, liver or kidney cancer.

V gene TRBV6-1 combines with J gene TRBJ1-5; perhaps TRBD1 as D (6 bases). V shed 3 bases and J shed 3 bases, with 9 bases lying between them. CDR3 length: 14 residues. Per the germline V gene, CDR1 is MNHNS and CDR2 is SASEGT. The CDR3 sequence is CASSEDSYNQPQHF. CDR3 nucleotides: TGTGCCAGCAGTGAGGACAGTTACAATCAGCCCCAGCATTTT.

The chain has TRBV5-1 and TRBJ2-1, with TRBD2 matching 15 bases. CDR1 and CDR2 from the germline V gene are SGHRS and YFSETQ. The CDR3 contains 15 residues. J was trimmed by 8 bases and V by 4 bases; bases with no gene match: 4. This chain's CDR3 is CASSRTSGRGYEQFF. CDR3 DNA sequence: TGCGCCAGCAGCAGGACTAGCGGGAGGGGTTATGAGCAGTTCTTC.

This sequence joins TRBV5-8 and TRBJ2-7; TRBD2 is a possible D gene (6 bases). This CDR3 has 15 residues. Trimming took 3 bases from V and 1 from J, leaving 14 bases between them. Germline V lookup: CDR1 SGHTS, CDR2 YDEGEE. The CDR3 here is CASSYRDLASYEQYF. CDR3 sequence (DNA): TGTGCCAGCAGCTACCGGGACTTAGCATCCTACGAGCAGTACTTC.

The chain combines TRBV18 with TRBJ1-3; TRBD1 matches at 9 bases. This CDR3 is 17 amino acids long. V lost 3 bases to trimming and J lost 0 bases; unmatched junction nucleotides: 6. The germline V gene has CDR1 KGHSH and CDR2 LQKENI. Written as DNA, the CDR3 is TGTGCCAGCTCACCCGGGACAGGGTCATTCTCTGGAAACACCATATATTTT. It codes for CASSPGTGSFSGNTIYF. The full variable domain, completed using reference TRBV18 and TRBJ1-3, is NAGVMQNPRHLVRRRGQEARLRCSPMKGHSHVYWYRQLPEEGLKFMVYLQKENIIDESGMPKERFSAEFPKEGPSILRIQQVVRGDSAAYFCASSPGTGSFSGNTIYFGEGSWLTVV.

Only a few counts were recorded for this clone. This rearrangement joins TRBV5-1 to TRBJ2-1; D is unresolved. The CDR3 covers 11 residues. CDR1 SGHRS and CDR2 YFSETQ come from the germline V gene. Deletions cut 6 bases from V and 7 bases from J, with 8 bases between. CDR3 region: CASTLLNEQFF. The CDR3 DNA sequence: TGCGCCAGCACCCTACTGAATGAGCAGTTCTTC.

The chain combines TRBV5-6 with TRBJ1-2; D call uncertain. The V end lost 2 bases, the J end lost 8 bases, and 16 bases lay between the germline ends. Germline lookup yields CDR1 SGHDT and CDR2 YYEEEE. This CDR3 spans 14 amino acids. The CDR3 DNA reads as TGTGCCAGCAGCTTTTTGAGGGATACTAGGGGCTACACCTTC. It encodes CASSFLRDTRGYTF.

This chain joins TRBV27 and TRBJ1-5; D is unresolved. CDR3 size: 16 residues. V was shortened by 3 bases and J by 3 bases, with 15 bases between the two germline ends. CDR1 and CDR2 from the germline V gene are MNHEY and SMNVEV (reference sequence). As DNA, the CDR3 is TGTGCCAGCAGTTTCTGGACGGGTGGCCCCAATCAGCCCCAGCATTTT. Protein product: CASSFWTGGPNQPQHF.

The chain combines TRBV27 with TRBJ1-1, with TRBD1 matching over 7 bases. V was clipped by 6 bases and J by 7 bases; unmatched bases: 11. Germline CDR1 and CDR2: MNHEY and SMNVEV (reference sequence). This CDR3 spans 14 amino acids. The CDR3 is CASRFEGALGEAFF. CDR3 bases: TGTGCCAGCAGGTTCGAGGGGGCCTTGGGTGAAGCTTTCTTT.

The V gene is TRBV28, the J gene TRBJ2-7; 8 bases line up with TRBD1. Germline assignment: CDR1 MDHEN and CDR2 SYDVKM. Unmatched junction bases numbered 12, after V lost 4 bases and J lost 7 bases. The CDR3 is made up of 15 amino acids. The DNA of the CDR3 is TGTGCCAGCAGTTACGGACAGGGATGGAATGGGGAGCAGTACTTC. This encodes CASSYGQGWNGEQYF. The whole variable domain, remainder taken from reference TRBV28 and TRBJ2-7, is DVKVTQSSRYLVKRTGEKVFLECVQDMDHENMFWYRQDPGLGLRLIYFSYDVKMKEKGDIPEGYSVSREKKERFSLILESASTNQTSMYLCASSYGQGWNGEQYFGPGTRLTVT.

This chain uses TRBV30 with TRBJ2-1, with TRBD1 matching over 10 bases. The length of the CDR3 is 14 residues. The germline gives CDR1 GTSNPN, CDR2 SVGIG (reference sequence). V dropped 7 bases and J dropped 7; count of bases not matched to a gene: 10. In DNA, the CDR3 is TGTGCCTCCTCGACAGGGGGCCCAGGAAATGAGCAGTTCTTC. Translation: CASSTGGPGNEQFF.

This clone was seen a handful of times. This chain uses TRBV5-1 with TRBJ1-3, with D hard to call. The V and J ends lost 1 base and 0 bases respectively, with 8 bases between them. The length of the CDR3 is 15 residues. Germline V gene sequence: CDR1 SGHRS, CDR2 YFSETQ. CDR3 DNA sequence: TGCGCCAGCAGCTTGTACAGCGACTCTGGAAACACCATATATTTT. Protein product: CASSLYSDSGNTIYF.

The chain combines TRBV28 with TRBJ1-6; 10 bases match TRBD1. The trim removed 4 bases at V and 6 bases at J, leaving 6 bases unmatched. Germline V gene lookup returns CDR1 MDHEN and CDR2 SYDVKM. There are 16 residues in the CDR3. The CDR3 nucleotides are TGTGCCAGCAGTTCGCGACAGGGGGCGGCTAATTCACCCCTCCACTTT. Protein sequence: CASSSRQGAANSPLHF.

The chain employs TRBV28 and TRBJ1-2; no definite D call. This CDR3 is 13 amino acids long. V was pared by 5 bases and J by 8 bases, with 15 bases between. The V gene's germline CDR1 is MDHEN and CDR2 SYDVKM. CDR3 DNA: TGTGCCAGCAGTCTCCGTGGGGTTTGGGGCTACACCTTC. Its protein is CASSLRGVWGYTF.

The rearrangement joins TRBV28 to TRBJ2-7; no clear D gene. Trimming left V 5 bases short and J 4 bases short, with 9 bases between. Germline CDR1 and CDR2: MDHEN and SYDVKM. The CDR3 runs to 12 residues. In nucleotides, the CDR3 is TGTGCCAGCAGTGTTCAGCCTTACGAGCAGTACTTC. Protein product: CASSVQPYEQYF.

CDR3 nucleotides: TGTGCCAGCCAGTACGACGGGCGGGGGGCGAAGGCTGAAGCTTTCTTT. This translates into CASQYDGRGAKAEAFF. The V and J genes are TRBV25-1 and TRBJ1-1; weak D call: TRBD1 (6 bases). CDR1 and CDR2 (germline): MGHDK, SYGVNS. Trimming removed 8 bases from V and 6 bases from J, with 25 bases in between. CDR3 size: 16 residues.

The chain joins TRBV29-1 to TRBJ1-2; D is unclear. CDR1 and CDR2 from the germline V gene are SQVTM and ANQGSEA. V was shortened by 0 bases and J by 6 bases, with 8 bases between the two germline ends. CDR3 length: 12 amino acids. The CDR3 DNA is TGCAGCGTTGAAGATCTCCGAGATGGCTACACCTTC. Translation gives CSVEDLRDGYTF.

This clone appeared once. CDR3 nucleotides: TGTGCCAGCAGCTGGGGTGGGGCCCTCGGCTCCTACGAGCAGTACTTC. Its protein is CASSWGGALGSYEQYF. The chain combines TRBV5-4 with TRBJ2-5; tentative D call: TRBD1 (5 bases). The J call may be mistaken, given a closer DNA end match to TRBJ2-7. The CDR3 runs to 16 residues. CDR1 is SGHNT, CDR2 YYREEE, per germline (reference sequence).

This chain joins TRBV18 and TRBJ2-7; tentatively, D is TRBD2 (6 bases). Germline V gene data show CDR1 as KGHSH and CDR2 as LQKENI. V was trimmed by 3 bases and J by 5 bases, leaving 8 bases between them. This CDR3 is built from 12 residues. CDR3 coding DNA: TGTGCCAGCTCACCCCCGGGGGACGAGCAGTACTTC. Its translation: CASSPPGDEQYF.

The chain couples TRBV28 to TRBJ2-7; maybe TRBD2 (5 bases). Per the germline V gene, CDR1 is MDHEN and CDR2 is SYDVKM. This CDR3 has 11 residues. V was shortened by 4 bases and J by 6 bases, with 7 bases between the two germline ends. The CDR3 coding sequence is TGTGCCAGCAGTTACGGAGGCGAGCAGTACTTC. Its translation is CASSYGGEQYF.

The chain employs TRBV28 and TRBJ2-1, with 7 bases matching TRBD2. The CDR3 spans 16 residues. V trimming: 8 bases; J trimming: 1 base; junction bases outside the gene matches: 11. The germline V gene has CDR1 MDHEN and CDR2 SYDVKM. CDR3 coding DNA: TGTGCCAGCCTTACATCGACTAGCCGATCCTACAATGAGCAGTTCTTC. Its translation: CASLTSTSRSYNEQFF.

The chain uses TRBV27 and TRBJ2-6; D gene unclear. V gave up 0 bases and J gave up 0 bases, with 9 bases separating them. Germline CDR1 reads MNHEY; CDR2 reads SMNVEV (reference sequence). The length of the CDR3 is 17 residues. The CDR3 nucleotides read TGTGCCAGCAGTTTATCGCCGGCAAGCTCTGGGGCCAACGTCCTGACTTTC. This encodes CASSLSPASSGANVLTF.

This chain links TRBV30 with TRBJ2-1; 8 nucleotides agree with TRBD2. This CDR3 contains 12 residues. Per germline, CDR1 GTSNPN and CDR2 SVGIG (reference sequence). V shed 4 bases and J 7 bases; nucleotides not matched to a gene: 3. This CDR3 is CAWTTGGNEQFF. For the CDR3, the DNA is TGTGCCTGGACCACGGGGGGGAATGAGCAGTTCTTC.

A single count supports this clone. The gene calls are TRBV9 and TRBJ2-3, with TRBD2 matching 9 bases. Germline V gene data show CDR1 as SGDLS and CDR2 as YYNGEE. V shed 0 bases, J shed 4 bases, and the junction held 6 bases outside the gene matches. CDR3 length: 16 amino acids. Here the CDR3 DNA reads TGTGCCAGCAGCGTAGGGGTAGCGGGAGCGGCAGATACGCAGTATTTT. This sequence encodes CASSVGVAGAADTQYF.

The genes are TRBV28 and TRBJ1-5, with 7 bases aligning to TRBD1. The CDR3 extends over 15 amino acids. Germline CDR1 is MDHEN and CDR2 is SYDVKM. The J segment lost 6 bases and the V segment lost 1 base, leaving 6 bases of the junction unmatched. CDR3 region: CASSLSGGGFQPQHF. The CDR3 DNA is TGTGCCAGCAGTTTATCGGGAGGGGGCTTTCAGCCCCAGCATTTT.

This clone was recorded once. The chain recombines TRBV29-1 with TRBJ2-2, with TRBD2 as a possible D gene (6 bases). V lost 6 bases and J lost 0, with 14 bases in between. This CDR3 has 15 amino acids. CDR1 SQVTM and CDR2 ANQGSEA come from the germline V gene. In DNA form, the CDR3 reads TGCAGCGTATCCCGGGAGTTTACGAACACCGGGGAGCTGTTTTTT. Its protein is CSVSREFTNTGELFF.

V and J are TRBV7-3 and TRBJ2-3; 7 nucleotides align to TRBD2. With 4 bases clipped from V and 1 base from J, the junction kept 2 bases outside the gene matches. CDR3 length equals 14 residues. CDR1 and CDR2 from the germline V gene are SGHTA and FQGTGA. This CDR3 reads CASSSGLGTDTQYF. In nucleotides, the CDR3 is TGTGCCAGCAGCTCCGGACTAGGCACAGATACGCAGTATTTT.

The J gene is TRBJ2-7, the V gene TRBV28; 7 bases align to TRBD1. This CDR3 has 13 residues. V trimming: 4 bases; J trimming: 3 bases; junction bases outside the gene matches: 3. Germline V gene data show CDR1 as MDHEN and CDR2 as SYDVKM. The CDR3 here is CASSSGGYYEQYF. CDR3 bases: TGTGCCAGCAGTTCAGGGGGTTACTACGAGCAGTACTTC.